Sequencing of this T cell receptor beta chain was carried out in a study of T cell responses to AZD1222 COVID-19 vaccine. The table came from immunoSEQ multiplex PCR; TCRdb's copy has only in-frame clones and leaves some out. The sample includes 100,000 to 150,000 clones, 75% to 90% of them seen just once. Concerning this clone itself: The antigen is unknown.

Findings and limits, study-wide: At study baseline, merely a handful of AZD1222 recipients were seropositive. Reportedly, nearly half of unique spike TCRs recognized epitopes outside B.1.351/B.1.1.7 mutations. Possibly, clonal diversity was underestimated; donors were largely white British and included more females.

Sequenced material: peripheral blood, taken on day 0 of AZD1222 vaccination. This TCR was recovered from an adult in good health.

The chain's CDR3 is CASSIESSGNTIYF. The CDR3 coding sequence is TGTGCCAGCAGCATTGAGAGCTCTGGAAACACCATATATTTT. The gene calls are TRBV14 and TRBJ1-3; D is undetermined. The CDR3 length is 14 residues. V was pared by 5 bases and J by 0 bases, with 8 bases between. The germline gives CDR1 SGHDN, CDR2 FVKESK.